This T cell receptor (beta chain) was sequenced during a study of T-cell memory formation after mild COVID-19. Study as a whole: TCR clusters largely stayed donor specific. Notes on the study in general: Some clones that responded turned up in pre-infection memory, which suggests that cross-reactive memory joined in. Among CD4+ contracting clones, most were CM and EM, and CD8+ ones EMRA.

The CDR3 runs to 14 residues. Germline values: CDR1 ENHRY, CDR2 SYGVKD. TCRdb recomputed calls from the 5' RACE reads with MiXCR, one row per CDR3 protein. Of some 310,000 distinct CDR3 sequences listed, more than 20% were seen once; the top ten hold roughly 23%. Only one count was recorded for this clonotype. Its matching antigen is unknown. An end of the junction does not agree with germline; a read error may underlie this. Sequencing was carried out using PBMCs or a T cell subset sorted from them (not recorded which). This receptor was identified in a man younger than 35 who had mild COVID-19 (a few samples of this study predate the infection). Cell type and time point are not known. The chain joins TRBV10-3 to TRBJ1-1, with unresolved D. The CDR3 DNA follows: TGTGCGATCAGTGAGAACGGAGAGAACACTGAAGCTTTCTTT. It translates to CAISENGENTEAFF.